Listed here is a single T cell receptor beta chain. The sequenced template was cDNA made from the entire isolated RNA. Some clones are missing from TCRdb's copy, which holds only in-frame ones; the method was immunoSEQ multiplex PCR. The sample holds hundreds of thousands of clones, 11% seen once. Trimming removed 7 bases at V and 4 bases at J, with 11 bases between. The CDR3 covers 13 residues. CDR1 and CDR2 (germline): LNHDA, SQIVND (reference sequence). This sample was taken from a study of beta chain features in type 1 diabetes. This rearrangement joins TRBV19 to TRBJ2-1; D is possibly TRBD2 (5 bases). Source material: naive CD4+ T cells from blood. The receptor comes from a woman aged 25 to 45 in good health. This chain's CDR3 is CASTRSGYNEQFF. The CDR3, as DNA: TGTGCCAGTACCAGAAGCGGTTACAATGAGCAGTTCTTC.